The 16 T cell receptor beta chains presented below share a single source sample, sequenced in a study of blood T cell repertoires in COVID-19 (dated by TCRdb to the early 2020s). The library was made by the immunoSEQ multiplex PCR assay. TCRdb's version of the immuneACCESS table is confined to in-frame rearrangements and falls short of the full clone set. An unresolved V gene accounts for under half of the shortfall where checked; the remainder is of unknown origin. The sample has about 220,000 clones on record, 86% of them singletons. Around 2.2% of the sample is in the top ten clones. Sequencing was done on a sample of peripheral blood. The receptors derive from a man in his thirties or forties who had recovered from COVID-19.

The rearrangement uses TRBV9 and TRBJ1-3, with D hard to call. Trimming removed 4 bases from V and 4 bases from J, with 18 bases in between. Germline lookup yields CDR1 SGDLS and CDR2 YYNGEE. The CDR3 runs 16 residues. The CDR3 DNA follows: TGTGCCAGCAGCCCCTTTCGCACCCAGCGAGGAAACACCATATATTTT. It encodes CASSPFRTQRGNTIYF.

The rearrangement joins TRBV6-5 to TRBJ2-7, with 7 bases lining up with TRBD1. V trimming: 6 bases; J trimming: 4 bases; junction bases outside the gene matches: 12. Per germline, CDR1 MNHEY and CDR2 SVGAGI. This CDR3 spans 15 amino acids. CDR3 coding DNA: TGTGCCAGCAGGGACCCAGGGACAGCGGCTTACGAGCAGTACTTC. This gives the protein CASRDPGTAAYEQYF.

The chain joins TRBV7-2 to TRBJ2-2; no clear D gene. Germline lookup yields CDR1 SGHTA and CDR2 FQGNSA. The germline V and J ends were trimmed by 1 base and 2 bases, with 8 bases remaining between them. The CDR3 spans 15 residues. CDR3 DNA: TGTGCCAGCAGCTTAGTAGTCCGTAACACCGGGGAGCTGTTTTTT. Translated, it gives CASSLVVRNTGELFF.

This clone has a handful of counts. The chain is built from TRBV27 and TRBJ1-5, with TRBD1 identical over 8 bases. Germline values: CDR1 MNHEY, CDR2 SMNVEV (reference sequence). The V gene end was trimmed by 3 bases and the J gene end by 7 bases; junction bases not matched to a gene: 8. The CDR3 extends over 15 amino acids. Here the CDR3 reads CASSFSPGGRQPQHF. The CDR3 bases are TGTGCCAGCAGTTTCTCCCCAGGGGGCCGGCAGCCCCAGCATTTT.

This clone was counted a single time. The V gene is TRBV6-1, the J gene TRBJ1-1; D not resolved. Trimming stripped 3 bases from V and 1 base from J, with 15 bases between. CDR1 is MNHNS, CDR2 SASEGT, per germline. The CDR3 extends over 16 amino acids. The CDR3 DNA reads as TGTGCCAGCAGTGATCCTATGGGCGGGGAGAACACTGAAGCTTTCTTT. The encoded protein is CASSDPMGGENTEAFF.

The chain is built from TRBV3-1 (or the pseudogene TRBV3-2) and TRBJ1-3, with unresolved D. The CDR3 is 17 residues long. Trimming removed 4 bases at V and 4 bases at J, with 20 bases between. Germline lookup yields CDR1 LGHDT and CDR2 YNNKEL (reference sequence). The chain's CDR3 is CASSLSWSEGRGNTIYF. DNA for the CDR3: TGTGCCAGCAGCCTCAGCTGGTCAGAAGGGAGAGGAAACACCATATATTTT.

The rearrangement links TRBV6-5 to TRBJ1-5; possibly TRBD1 for D (6 bases). This CDR3 spans 14 amino acids. In germline, CDR1 is MNHEY, CDR2 SVGAGI. Trimming pared 11 bases from V and 6 bases from J, leaving 20 bases between. The CDR3 region is CAGRPGVGSQPQHF. The CDR3 bases are TGTGCCGGTAGGCCAGGGGTGGGGAGTCAGCCCCAGCATTTT.

The rearrangement links TRBV10-1 to TRBJ1-5; 9 bases align to TRBD1. CDR3 length: 15 residues. Germline assignment: CDR1 WNHNN and CDR2 SYGVQD (reference sequence). The ends lost 10 bases at V and 11 bases at J; junction bases unmatched: 18. The CDR3 region is CATLCTRDREVAQHF. CDR3 coding DNA: TGCGCCACCCTATGTACCCGGGACAGGGAAGTGGCCCAGCATTTT.

V and J are TRBV7-9 and TRBJ2-6; possible D gene TRBD2, 6 bases. V gave up 3 bases and J gave up 0 bases, with 15 bases separating them. CDR1 and CDR2 (germline): SEHNR, FQNEAQ (reference sequence). The CDR3 has 18 residues. CDR3 in amino acids: CASSLWGTPLSGANVLTF. In DNA form, the CDR3 reads TGTGCCAGCAGCTTGTGGGGGACTCCGCTCTCTGGGGCCAACGTCCTGACTTTC. The complete variable domain, with remaining parts taken from reference TRBV7-9 and TRBJ2-6, reads DTGVSQNPRHKITKRGQNVTFRCDPISEHNRLYWYRQTLGQGPEFLTYFQNEAQLEKSRLLSDRFSAERPKGSFSTLEIQRTEQGDSAMYLCASSLWGTPLSGANVLTFGAGSRLTVL.

This chain uses TRBV19 with TRBJ2-1, with 7 bases that match TRBD2. Trimming cost V 6 bases and J 7 bases; bases outside gene matches: 6. CDR1 and CDR2 from the germline V gene are LNHDA and SQIVND (reference sequence). CDR3 length equals 13 residues. CDR3 nucleotide sequence: TGTGCCAGTAGCGCGACTAGCTTAAATGAGCAGTTCTTC. Translation gives CASSATSLNEQFF.

The sample holds one count of this clone. V is TRBV9 and J is TRBJ1-2; D perhaps matches TRBD1 (6 bases). The CDR3 length is 14 residues. V lost 0 bases to trimming and J lost 8 bases, with 14 bases between them. Germline assignment: CDR1 SGDLS and CDR2 YYNGEE. The CDR3, as DNA: TGTGCCAGCAGCGTAGTAGCGGGGGCGTTCGGCTACACCTTC. It is translated as CASSVVAGAFGYTF.

Remarks on this clone: No DNA is shown, since the ends of the CDR3 on it are uncertain; the CDR3 is the one TCRdb lists. The gene calls are TRBV21-1 and TRBJ2-7; the table assigns TRBD2, which was not confirmed against the DNA. TRBV21-1 is assigned pseudogene status. The CDR3 region is 16 residues in length, termini included. The CDR3 protein is CASSKVGSGSSYEQYF.

The V gene is TRBV10-3, the J gene TRBJ2-7; D may be TRBD1 (6 bases). Germline V lookup: CDR1 ENHRY, CDR2 SYGVKD. This CDR3 has 12 residues. Trimming removed 10 bases at V and 5 bases at J, with 15 bases between. The CDR3 spells CANQGFGDEQYF. The CDR3 DNA sequence: TGTGCCAATCAGGGGTTTGGGGACGAGCAGTACTTC.

The V gene is TRBV30, the J gene TRBJ1-1, with D possibly being TRBD1 (5 bases). This CDR3 comprises 15 residues. CDR1 is GTSNPN and CDR2 is SVGIG in the germline V gene (reference sequence). V was trimmed by 1 base and J by 4 bases, leaving 16 bases between them. DNA for the CDR3: TGTGCCTGGAGTGACCGCTCAGGGCCGAGCACTGAAGCTTTCTTT. Amino acid sequence: CAWSDRSGPSTEAFF.

The chain couples TRBV5-1 to TRBJ2-1, with 13 bases lining up with TRBD2. The ends lost 9 bases at V and 4 bases at J; junction bases unmatched: 10. This CDR3 is 16 amino acids long. CDR1 is SGHRS and CDR2 is YFSETQ in the germline V gene. CDR3 sequence (DNA): TGCGCCACCGCCGGGACTAGCGGGGAATTTTACAATGAGCAGTTCTTC. It yields the protein CATAGTSGEFYNEQFF.

Turning to this clone: This sample includes further DNA sequences coding for the same CDR3. The rearrangement joins TRBV5-1 to TRBJ2-7; D call uncertain. Germline CDR1 SGHRS, CDR2 YFSETQ. V lost 3 bases and J 2 bases, leaving 3 bases between the germline ends. This CDR3 region has 11 residues. CDR3 protein: CASSSAYEQYF. CDR3 DNA sequence: TGCGCCAGCAGCTCCGCCTACGAGCAGTACTTC.